Sequencing of this T cell receptor beta chain was carried out in a study of T-cell reconstitution after alpha-beta-depleted transplantation in children. Study-wide results and caveats: The main origin of T-cell counts and diversity one year after transplant was newly produced T cells. It was reported that alpha-beta T cells came from several hundred expanded graft clones (about two months after transplant). Several patients had high TCRbeta diversity at day 60; it came from surviving recipient T cells and thymic progenitors.

The authors prepared the TCRbeta library with unique molecular identifiers. Using its own MiXCR run on the PCR reads, TCRdb lists one record per CDR3 protein. The data hold 500,000 to 750,000 distinct CDR3 sequences, with 10% to 15% observed a single time. The sample holds a few counts of this clonotype. Its target is unknown. The TCR originated in a male patient aged 10-17 years who had a stem cell transplant for acute myeloid leukemia, so the T cells may come from the graft donor. The sample consisted of PBMCs, mostly from graft donor cells, taken 360 days after TCRalphabeta/CD19-depleted stem cell transplant.

CDR3 DNA: TGTGCCAGCAGCTTGGCTTATGATGAGCAGTTCTTC. This encodes CASSLAYDEQFF. The rearrangement links TRBV5-6 to TRBJ2-1; the D is unclear. Germline lookup yields CDR1 SGHDT and CDR2 YYEEEE. CDR3 length equals 12 residues. V lost 0 bases to trimming and J lost 8 bases, with 6 bases between them.